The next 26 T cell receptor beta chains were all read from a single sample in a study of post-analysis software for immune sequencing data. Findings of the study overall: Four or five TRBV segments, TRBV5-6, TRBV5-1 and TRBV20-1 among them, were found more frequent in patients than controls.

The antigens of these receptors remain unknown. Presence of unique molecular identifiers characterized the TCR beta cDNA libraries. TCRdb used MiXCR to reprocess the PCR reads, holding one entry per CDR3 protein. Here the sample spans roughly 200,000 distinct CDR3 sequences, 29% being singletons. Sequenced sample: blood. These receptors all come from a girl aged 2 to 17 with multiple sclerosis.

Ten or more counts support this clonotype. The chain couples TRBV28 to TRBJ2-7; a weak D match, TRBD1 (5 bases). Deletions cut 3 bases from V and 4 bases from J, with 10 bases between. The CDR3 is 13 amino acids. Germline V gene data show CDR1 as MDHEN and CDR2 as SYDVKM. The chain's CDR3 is CASSLTARYEQYF. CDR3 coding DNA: TGTGCCAGCAGTTTGACAGCAAGATACGAGCAGTACTTC. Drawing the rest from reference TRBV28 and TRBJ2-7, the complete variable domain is DVKVTQSSRYLVKRTGEKVFLECVQDMDHENMFWYRQDPGLGLRLIYFSYDVKMKEKGDIPEGYSVSREKKERFSLILESASTNQTSMYLCASSLTARYEQYFGPGTRLTVT.

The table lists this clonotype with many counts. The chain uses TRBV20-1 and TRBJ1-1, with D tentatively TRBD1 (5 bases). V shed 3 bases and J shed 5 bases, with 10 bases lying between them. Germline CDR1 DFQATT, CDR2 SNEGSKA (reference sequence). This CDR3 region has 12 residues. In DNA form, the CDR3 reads TGCAGTGCTAGGGGGCAACAAACTGAAGCTTTCTTT. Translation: CSARGQQTEAFF.

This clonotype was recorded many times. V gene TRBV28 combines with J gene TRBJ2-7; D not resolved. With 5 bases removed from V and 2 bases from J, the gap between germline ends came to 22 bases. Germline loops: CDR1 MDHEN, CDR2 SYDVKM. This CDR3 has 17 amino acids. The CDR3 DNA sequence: TGTGCCAGCAGTGGGATGACCCAGATCCTTCGCCCCTACGAGCAGTACTTC. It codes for CASSGMTQILRPYEQYF.

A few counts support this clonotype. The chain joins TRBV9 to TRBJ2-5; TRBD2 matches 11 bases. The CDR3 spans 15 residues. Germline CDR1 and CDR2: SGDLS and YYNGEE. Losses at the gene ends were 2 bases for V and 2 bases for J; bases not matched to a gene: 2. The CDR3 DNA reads TGTGCCAGCAGCGTGGGGACTAGCGGACAAGAGACCCAGTACTTC. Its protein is CASSVGTSGQETQYF.

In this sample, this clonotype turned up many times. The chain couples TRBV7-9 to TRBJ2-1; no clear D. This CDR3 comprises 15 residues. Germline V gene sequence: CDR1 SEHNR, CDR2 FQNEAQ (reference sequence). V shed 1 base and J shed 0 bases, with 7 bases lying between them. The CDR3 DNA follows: TGTGCCAGCAGCTTAGTTGGTTACTCCTACAATGAGCAGTTCTTC. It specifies CASSLVGYSYNEQFF.

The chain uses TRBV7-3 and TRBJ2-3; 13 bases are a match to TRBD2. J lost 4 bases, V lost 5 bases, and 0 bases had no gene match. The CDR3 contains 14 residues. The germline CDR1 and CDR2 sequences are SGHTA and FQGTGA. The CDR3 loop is CASSTSGGADTQYF. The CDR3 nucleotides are TGTGCCAGCAGCACTAGCGGGGGGGCAGATACGCAGTATTTT.

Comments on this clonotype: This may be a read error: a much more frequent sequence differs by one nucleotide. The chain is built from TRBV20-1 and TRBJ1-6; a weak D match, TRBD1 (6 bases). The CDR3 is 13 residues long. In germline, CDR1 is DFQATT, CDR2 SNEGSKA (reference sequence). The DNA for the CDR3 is TGCAGCACCAAACAGGGTTATAATTCACCCCTCCACTTT. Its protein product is CSTKQGYNSPLHF.

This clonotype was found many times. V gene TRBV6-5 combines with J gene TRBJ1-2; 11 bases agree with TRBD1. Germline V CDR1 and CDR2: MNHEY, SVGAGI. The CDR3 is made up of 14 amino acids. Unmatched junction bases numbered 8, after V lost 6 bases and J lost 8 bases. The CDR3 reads CASRGQGEAKGYTF. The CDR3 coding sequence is TGTGCCAGCAGGGGACAGGGGGAAGCTAAGGGCTACACCTTC.

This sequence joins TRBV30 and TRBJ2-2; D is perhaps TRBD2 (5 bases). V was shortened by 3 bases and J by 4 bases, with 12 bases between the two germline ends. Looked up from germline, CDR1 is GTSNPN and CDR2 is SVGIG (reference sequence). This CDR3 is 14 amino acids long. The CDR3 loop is CAWSVGEGTGELFF. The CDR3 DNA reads TGTGCCTGGAGCGTCGGCGAGGGCACCGGGGAGCTGTTTTTT.

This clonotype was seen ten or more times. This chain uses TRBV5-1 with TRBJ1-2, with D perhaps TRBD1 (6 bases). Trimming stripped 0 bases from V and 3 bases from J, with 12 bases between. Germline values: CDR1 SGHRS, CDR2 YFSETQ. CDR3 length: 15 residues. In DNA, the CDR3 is TGCGCCAGCAGCTTGGTTCAGGGGCTCGACTATGGCTACACCTTC. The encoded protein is CASSLVQGLDYGYTF.

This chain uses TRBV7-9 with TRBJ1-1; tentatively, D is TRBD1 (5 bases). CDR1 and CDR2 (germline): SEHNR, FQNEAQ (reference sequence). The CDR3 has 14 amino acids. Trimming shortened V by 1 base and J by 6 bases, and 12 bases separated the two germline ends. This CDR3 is CASSLGQGGPEAFF. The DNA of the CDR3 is TGTGCCAGCAGCTTAGGGCAGGGAGGGCCTGAAGCTTTCTTT.

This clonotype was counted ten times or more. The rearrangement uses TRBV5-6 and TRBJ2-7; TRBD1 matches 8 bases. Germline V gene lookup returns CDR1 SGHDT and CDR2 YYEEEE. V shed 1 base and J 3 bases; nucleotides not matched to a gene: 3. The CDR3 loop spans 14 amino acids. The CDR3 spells CASSLLDRDYEQYF. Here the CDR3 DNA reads TGTGCCAGCAGCTTGTTGGACAGGGACTACGAGCAGTACTTC.

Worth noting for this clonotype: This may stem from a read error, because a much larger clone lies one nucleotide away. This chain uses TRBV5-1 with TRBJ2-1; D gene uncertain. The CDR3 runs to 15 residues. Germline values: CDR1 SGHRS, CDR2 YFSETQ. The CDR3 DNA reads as TGCGCCAGCAGCTTGCGACAAGACGGCTACCATGAGCAGTTCTTC. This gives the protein CASSLRQDGYHEQFF.

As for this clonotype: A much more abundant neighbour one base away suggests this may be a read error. CDR3 coding DNA: TGTGCCGGCAGTTTCGCCTCTAACTATGGCTACACCTTC. Its translation: CAGSFASNYGYTF. This chain links TRBV28 with TRBJ1-2; D is unresolved. The CDR3 has 13 residues. In germline, CDR1 is MDHEN, CDR2 SYDVKM.

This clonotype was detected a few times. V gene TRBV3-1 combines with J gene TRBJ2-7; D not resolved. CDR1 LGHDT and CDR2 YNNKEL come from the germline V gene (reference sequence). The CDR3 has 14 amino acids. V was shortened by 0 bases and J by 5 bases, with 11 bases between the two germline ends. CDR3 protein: CASSQDYLVDEQYF. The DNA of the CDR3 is TGTGCCAGCAGCCAAGATTACCTCGTGGACGAGCAGTACTTC.

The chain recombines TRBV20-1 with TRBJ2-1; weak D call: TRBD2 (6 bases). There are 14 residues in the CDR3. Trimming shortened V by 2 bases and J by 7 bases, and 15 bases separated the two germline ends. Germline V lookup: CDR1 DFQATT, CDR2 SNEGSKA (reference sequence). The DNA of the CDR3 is TGCAGTGCTAGATTAGAACGGGGGTTGAATGAGCAGTTCTTC. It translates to CSARLERGLNEQFF.

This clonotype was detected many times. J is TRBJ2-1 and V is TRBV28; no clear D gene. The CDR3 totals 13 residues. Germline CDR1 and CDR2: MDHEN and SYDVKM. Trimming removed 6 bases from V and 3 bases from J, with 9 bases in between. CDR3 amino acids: CASRFSDYNEQFF. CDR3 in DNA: TGTGCCAGCAGATTTTCGGACTACAATGAGCAGTTCTTC.

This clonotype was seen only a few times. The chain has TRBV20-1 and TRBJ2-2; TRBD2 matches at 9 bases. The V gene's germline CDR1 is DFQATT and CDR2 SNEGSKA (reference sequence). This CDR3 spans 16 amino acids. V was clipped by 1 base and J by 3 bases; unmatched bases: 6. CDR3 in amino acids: CSARVLAGSDTGELFF. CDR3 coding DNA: TGCAGTGCTAGAGTTCTAGCGGGGAGCGACACCGGGGAGCTGTTTTTT.

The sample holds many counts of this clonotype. CDR3 protein: CASSLRTSNFYEQYF. CDR3 sequence (DNA): TGTGCCAGCAGCTTACGGACTAGCAATTTTTACGAGCAGTACTTC. The chain uses TRBV7-2 and TRBJ2-7, with TRBD2 matching 8 bases. There are 15 residues in the CDR3. With 2 bases clipped from V and 4 bases from J, the junction kept 7 bases outside the gene matches. Germline V gene lookup returns CDR1 SGHTA and CDR2 FQGNSA.

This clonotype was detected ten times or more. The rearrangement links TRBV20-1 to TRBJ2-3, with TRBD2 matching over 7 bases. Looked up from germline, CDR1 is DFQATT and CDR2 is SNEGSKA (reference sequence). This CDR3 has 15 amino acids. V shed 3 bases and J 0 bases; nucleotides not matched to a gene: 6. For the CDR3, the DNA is TGCAGTGCTAGTTCCGCGGGAGATAGCACAGATACGCAGTATTTT. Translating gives CSASSAGDSTDTQYF.

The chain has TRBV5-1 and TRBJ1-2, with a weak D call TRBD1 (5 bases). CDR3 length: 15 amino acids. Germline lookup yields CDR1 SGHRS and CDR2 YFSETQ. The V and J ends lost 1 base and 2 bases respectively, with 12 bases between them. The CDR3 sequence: CASSLSSAGNYGYTF. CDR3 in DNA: TGCGCCAGCAGCTTGTCCTCGGCAGGGAACTATGGCTACACCTTC. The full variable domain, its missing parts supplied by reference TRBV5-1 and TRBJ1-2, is KAGVTQTPRYLIKTRGQQVTLSCSPISGHRSVSWYQQTPGQGLQFLFEYFSETQRNKGNFPGRFSGRQFSNSRSEMNVSTLELGDSALYLCASSLSSAGNYGYTFGSGTRLTVV.

The DNA for the CDR3 is TGTGCCAGCAGCACAAAAGGCGGGGGGAGTCAGCGGGGTAGCTCCTACAATGAGCAGTACTTC. Translated, it gives CASSTKGGGSQRGSSYNEQYF. The rearrangement uses TRBV21-1 and TRBJ2-7; the DNA was not used to check the table's D call, TRBD2. TRBV21-1 is reported as a pseudogene. This CDR3 is 21 amino acids long.

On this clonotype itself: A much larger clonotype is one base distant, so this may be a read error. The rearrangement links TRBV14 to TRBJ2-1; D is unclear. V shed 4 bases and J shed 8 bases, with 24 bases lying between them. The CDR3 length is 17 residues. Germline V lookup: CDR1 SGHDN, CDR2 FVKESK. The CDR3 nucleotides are TGTGCCAGCAGCCGAAGCCCCCTAACGAGAAGATACGATGAGCAGTTCTTC. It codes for CASSRSPLTRRYDEQFF.

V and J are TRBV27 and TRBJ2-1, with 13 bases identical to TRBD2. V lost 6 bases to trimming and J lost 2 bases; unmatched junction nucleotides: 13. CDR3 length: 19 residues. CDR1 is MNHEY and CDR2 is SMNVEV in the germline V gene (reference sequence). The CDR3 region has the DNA TGTGCCAGCAGCCTCCCAAAGACTAGCGGGAGGATCCCCTACAATGAGCAGTTCTTC. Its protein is CASSLPKTSGRIPYNEQFF.

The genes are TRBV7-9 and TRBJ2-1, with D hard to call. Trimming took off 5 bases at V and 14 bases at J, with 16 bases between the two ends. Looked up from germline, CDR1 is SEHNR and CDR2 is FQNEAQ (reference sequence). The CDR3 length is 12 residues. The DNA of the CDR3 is TGTGCCAGCAGCCCAACAATTACTCAGGAGTTCTTC. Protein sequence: CASSPTITQEFF.

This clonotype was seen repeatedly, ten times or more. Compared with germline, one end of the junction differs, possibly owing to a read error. This CDR3 reads CATSSAGGSYEQYF. The CDR3 DNA reads as TGCGCCACCAGTTCGGCAGGGGGTTCCTACGAGCAGTACTTC. V is TRBV10-1 and J is TRBJ2-7; 7 bases line up with TRBD1. CDR1 and CDR2 from the germline V gene are WNHNN and SYGVQD (reference sequence). The CDR3 covers 14 residues.